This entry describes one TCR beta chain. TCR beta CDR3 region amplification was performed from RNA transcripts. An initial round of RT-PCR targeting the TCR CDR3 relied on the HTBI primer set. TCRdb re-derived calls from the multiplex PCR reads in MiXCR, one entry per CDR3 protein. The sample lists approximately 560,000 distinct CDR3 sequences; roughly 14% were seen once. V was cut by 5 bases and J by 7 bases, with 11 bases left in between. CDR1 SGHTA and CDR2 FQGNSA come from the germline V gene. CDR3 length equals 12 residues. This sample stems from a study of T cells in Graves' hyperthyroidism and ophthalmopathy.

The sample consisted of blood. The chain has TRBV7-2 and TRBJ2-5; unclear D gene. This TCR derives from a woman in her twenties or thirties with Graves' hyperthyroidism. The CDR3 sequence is CASSPNERTQYF. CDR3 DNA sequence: TGTGCCAGCAGCCCAAATGAGAGGACCCAGTACTTC.